These T cell receptor beta chains were read from a single sample in a study of Graves' ophthalmopathy and Graves' hyperthyroidism. TCRdb reprocessed the multiplex PCR reads with MiXCR, giving one entry per CDR3 protein. The sample includes over a million distinct CDR3 sequences, about 40% of them seen just once. Sequencing input: peripheral blood or thyroid tissue (not recorded which). The receptors were gathered from an adult man with Graves' hyperthyroidism. Both conserved end residues are part of each CDR3. A D gene is named only where the DNA matches it firmly. Where a row states a size, it is once, few, many or the class of an expanded clone; other rows omit it.

clone_size	d_call	v_call	j_call	cdr3_nt	cdr3_aa
many	-	TRBV20-1	TRBJ2-7	TGCAGTGCTATCCCGGGTAGCTACGAGCAGTACTTC	CSAIPGSYEQYF
-	-	TRBV6-6	TRBJ2-7	TGTGCCAGCAGTTACTCGGGGGGGCGCGCCTACGAGCAGTACTTC	CASSYSGGRAYEQYF
many	-	TRBV5-6	TRBJ1-1	TGTGCCAGCAGCCCGGGGGGCCCGAGGGAAGCTTTCTTT	CASSPGGPREAFF
-	-	TRBV10-3	TRBJ2-5	TGTGCTATCAGTGAGTCGCTAGCAAAGCAAGAGGCCCAGTACTTC	CAISESLAKQEAQYF
many	-	TRBV10-3	TRBJ1-1	TGTGCCATCAGTGAGCGGGGATTGAACACTGAAGCTTTCTTT	CAISERGLNTEAFF
-	-	TRBV9	TRBJ2-5	TGTGCCAGCAGCGAACAACCGAACCCTCGGACAGACCAGGGGACCCAGTACTTC	CASSEQPNPRTDQGTQYF
-	-	TRBV10-3	TRBJ1-4	TGTGCCAGCAGTAAATCGGGCCCAACGACTAGCGAAAAACTGTTTTTT	CASSKSGPTTSEKLFF
once	TRBD1	TRBV5-1	TRBJ2-6	TGCGCCAGCAGCTGGGACAGTACTGAAGCTTTC	CASSWDSTEAF
few	-	TRBV6-2/TRBV6-3	TRBJ1-6	TGTGCCAGCAGTTACTTGCGGGGAGGGGATTCACCCCTCCACTTT	CASSYLRGGDSPLHF
many	-	TRBV24-1	TRBJ2-7	TGTGCCACCAGTGCCCCTCTCCAGGACGGTTCCTACGAGCAGTACTTC	CATSAPLQDGSYEQYF
-	-	TRBV6-5	TRBJ1-4	TGTGCCAGCAGTCAATGGGGGGAAAAACTGTTTTTT	CASSQWGEKLFF
-	TRBD1	TRBV20-1	TRBJ1-1	TGCAGTGCTAGAAAGACAGGGACTGAAGCTTTCTTT	CSARKTGTEAFF
many	-	TRBV7-7	TRBJ1-5	TGTGCCAGCCCCCTCCCAAGGGAGGGTGATAGCAATCAGCCCCAGCATTTT	CASPLPREGDSNQPQHF
-	-	TRBV10-3	TRBJ2-5	TGTGCCATCAGTGACCCAGGGGCCACCCAGTACTTC	CAISDPGATQYF
-	-	TRBV11-1	TRBJ2-2	TGTGCCAGCAGCTTATTCGGGAATTCTAACACCGGGGAGCTGTTTTTT	CASSLFGNSNTGELFF
-	TRBD1	TRBV7-2	TRBJ1-4	TGTGCCACCCCCGGGACAGCTGGCGAAAAACTGTTTTTT	CATPGTAGEKLFF
-	-	TRBV12-3/TRBV12-4	TRBJ2-7	TGTGCCAGCAGTTTTGTCGTTTGGGGGGAACTCTACGAGCAGTACTTC	CASSFVVWGELYEQYF
-	-	TRBV11-2	TRBJ1-1	TGTGCCAGCAGGGATGCGGGGGCTTACGCTGAAGCTTTCTTT	CASRDAGAYAEAFF
many	-	TRBV24-1	TRBJ2-5	TGTGCCACCAGTGCACATTCCGCTCAAGAGACCCAGTACTTC	CATSAHSAQETQYF
-	-	TRBV5-1	TRBJ2-7	TGCGCCAGCAGCTTGTCTGACGGGAGTGGGCCCTACGAGCAGTACTTC	CASSLSDGSGPYEQYF
few	-	TRBV6-6	TRBJ1-3	TGTGCCAGCAGTTACTCGACAGACTCTGGAAACACCATATATTTT	CASSYSTDSGNTIYF
few	TRBD2	TRBV5-6	TRBJ2-3	TGTGCCAGCAGCGTTAGCGGGAGAAGCACAGATACGCAGTATTTT	CASSVSGRSTDTQYF
many	TRBD1	TRBV7-2	TRBJ2-5	TGTGCCAGCAGCTTAGTACAGGGGTACGGGGAGACCCAGTACTTC	CASSLVQGYGETQYF
few	TRBD1	TRBV19	TRBJ1-5	TGTGCCAGCCGGGACAGCCATACCTCTAGCAATCAGCCCCAGCATTTT	CASRDSHTSSNQPQHF
many	-	TRBV10-3	TRBJ1-2	TGTGCCATCAGCGGAGACACTAACTATGGCTACACCTTC	CAISGDTNYGYTF
few	-	TRBV7-6	TRBJ1-3	TGTGCCAGCAGCTTAGTCCCGGTTGGATCCTCTGGAAACACCATATATTTT	CASSLVPVGSSGNTIYF
few	-	TRBV14	TRBJ1-5	TGTGCCAGCAGCCCAAGAAAACGGTCAGGCAATCAGCCCCAGCATTTT	CASSPRKRSGNQPQHF
-	-	TRBV20-1	TRBJ2-2	TGCAGTGCTAGCAGACTAACCACCGGGGAGCTGTTTTTT	CSASRLTTGELFF
once	-	TRBV25-1	TRBJ1-5	TGTGCCAGCCGGGCTGGAACTTATAGCAATCAGCCCCAGCATTTT	CASRAGTYSNQPQHF
many	-	TRBV2	TRBJ1-2	TGTGCCAGCAGTGAATGGAACTATGGCTACACCTTC	CASSEWNYGYTF
-	TRBD1	TRBV6-5	TRBJ1-6	TGTGCCAGCAGTTATCCGGACAGGCTTAATTCACCCCTCCACTTT	CASSYPDRLNSPLHF
-	-	TRBV12-3/TRBV12-4	TRBJ1-5	TGTGCCAGCAGCCACGAACAGGGCAATCAGCCCCAGCATTTT	CASSHEQGNQPQHF
many	TRBD1	TRBV20-1	TRBJ2-7	TGCAGTGCTAGTCGAGACGGGACAGTCACCGACGAGCAGTACTTC	CSASRDGTVTDEQYF
-	-	TRBV9	TRBJ2-7	TGTGCCAGCAGCGTAGACTCGGGATACTCCTACGAGCAGTACTTC	CASSVDSGYSYEQYF
many	TRBD1	TRBV20-1	TRBJ1-6	TGCAGTGCTACAATCGGGACAGCAAATTCACCCCTCCACTTT	CSATIGTANSPLHF
many	TRBD1	TRBV10-2	TRBJ1-2	TGCGCCAGCAGTGAGTCGATGACAGGGAACTATGGCTACACCTTC	CASSESMTGNYGYTF
many	-	TRBV7-9	TRBJ2-7	TGTGCCACTATCTTAGTGGCAGCTACCTACGAGCAGTACTTC	CATILVAATYEQYF
many	TRBD1	TRBV4-2	TRBJ1-2	TGTGCCAGCAGCCAGTCGGACAGGGGGCTTGGCTACACCTTC	CASSQSDRGLGYTF
-	TRBD2	TRBV6-6	TRBJ2-5	TGTGCCAGCAGCCAGGGACTAGCGGGGGGGAGGGAGACCCAGTACTTC	CASSQGLAGGRETQYF
once	-	TRBV9	TRBJ1-5	TGTGCCAGCAGCCACCGGGGGGGTATCCAGCCCCAGCATTTT	CASSHRGGIQPQHF
-	-	TRBV9	TRBJ2-2	TGTGCCAGCAGCCGCGGCAGGGCCACCGGGGAGCTGTTTTTT	CASSRGRATGELFF
once	TRBD2	TRBV11-2	TRBJ2-7	TGTGCCAGCAGGCTAGGACTAGCGGGTCATCAGTACTTC	CASRLGLAGHQYF
many	TRBD1	TRBV19	TRBJ1-1	TGTGCCAGTAGTAGGAGACGGACAGGGCCGGGCACTGAAGCTTTCTTT	CASSRRRTGPGTEAFF
many	-	TRBV10-2	TRBJ2-2	TGCGCCAGCATGGACTACACCGGGGAGCTGTTTTTT	CASMDYTGELFF
few	-	TRBV5-1	TRBJ2-5	TGCGCCAGCAGCTTGGTGGGGACTGTCGAGACCCAGTACTTC	CASSLVGTVETQYF
few	-	TRBV4-1	TRBJ1-1	TGCGCCAGCAGCCAGCGACTTTTGAACACTGAAGCTTTCTTT	CASSQRLLNTEAFF
-	TRBD2	TRBV2	TRBJ2-5	TGTGCCAGCAGTGACCTAGCGGGAGGGGAACCCGGGGCCCAGTACTTC	CASSDLAGGEPGAQYF
-	TRBD1	TRBV29-1	TRBJ2-7	TGCAGCTACAGGGGGCAGGGGGCGGAGGAGCAGTACTTC	CSYRGQGAEEQYF
-	-	TRBV6-5	TRBJ2-5	TGTGCCAGCACCCCCATGGTCGGGGGCCAAGAGACCCAGTACTTC	CASTPMVGGQETQYF
-	-	TRBV6-5	TRBJ1-6	TGTGCCAGCAGGGTGGGGGCTTCCTATAATTCACCCCTCCACTTT	CASRVGASYNSPLHF
-	TRBD2	TRBV27	TRBJ2-5	TGTGCCAGCAGTCTTCTAGCGGGAACGGAGACCCAGTACTTC	CASSLLAGTETQYF
-	TRBD1	TRBV10-3	TRBJ1-1	TGTGCCACCAGCCCGGGACAGGGGGAACTTGAAGCTTTCTTT	CATSPGQGELEAFF
-	-	TRBV7-6	TRBJ2-7	TGTGCCAGCAGCTTAGGGCCGGCGGACACCCCCTACGAGCAGTACTTC	CASSLGPADTPYEQYF
few	-	TRBV7-8	TRBJ2-2	TGTGCCAGCAGCTTAGTGGGGGGCATTAACACCGGGGAGCTGTTTTTT	CASSLVGGINTGELFF
-	-	TRBV24-1	TRBJ2-7	TGTGCCACCAGTGATTTCCGGGGGTCAGGCTACGAGCAGTACTTC	CATSDFRGSGYEQYF
-	TRBD1	TRBV10-3	TRBJ1-6	TGTGCCAGCAGGACCTCGACAGGGGTGATTTCACCCCTCCACTTT	CASRTSTGVISPLHF
-	TRBD2	TRBV10-3	TRBJ2-7	TGTGCCATCAGTGAGCAACTAGCGGGGGGCGAAAGCTACGAGCAGTACTTC	CAISEQLAGGESYEQYF